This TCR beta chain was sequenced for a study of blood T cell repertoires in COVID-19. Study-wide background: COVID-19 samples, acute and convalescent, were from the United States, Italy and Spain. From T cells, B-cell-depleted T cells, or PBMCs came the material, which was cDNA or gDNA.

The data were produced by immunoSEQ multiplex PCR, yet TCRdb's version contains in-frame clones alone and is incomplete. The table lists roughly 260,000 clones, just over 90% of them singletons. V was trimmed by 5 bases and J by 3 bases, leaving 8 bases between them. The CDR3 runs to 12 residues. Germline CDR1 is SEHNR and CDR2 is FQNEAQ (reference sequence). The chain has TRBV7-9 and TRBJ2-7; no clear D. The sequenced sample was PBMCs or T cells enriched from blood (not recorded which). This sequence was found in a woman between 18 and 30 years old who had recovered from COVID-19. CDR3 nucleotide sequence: TGTGCCAGCAGCCAAGCCCGCTACGAGCAGTACTTC. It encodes CASSQARYEQYF.